The rows below give T cell receptor beta chains drawn from one sample of a study of blood T cells in healthy people across ages. TCRdb re-called the 5' RACE reads through MiXCR, storing one row per CDR3 protein. This sample has around 1,000,000 distinct CDR3 sequences; 25% occur once, and the top ten carry around 0.75%. The sample also formed part of further work on T cells of mothers and their children.

Sample: blood. These receptors were collected from a girl aged 2-10 years in good health. Each CDR3 is given with its conserved first and last residue. Fields, in order: CDR3 DNA, CDR3 protein, clone size, V gene, D gene, J gene. D genes are given only for firm matches. Rows give clone size only sometimes, using once, few, many, or a class for an expanded clone.

TGCGCCAGCAGCTTGGCGCGGTTCATGAACACTGAAGCTTTCTTT,CASSLARFMNTEAFF,few,TRBV5-1,NA,TRBJ1-1
TGCGCCAGCAGCTTTGAGTCCGGAGAGCAGTACTTC,CASSFESGEQYF,few,TRBV5-1,NA,TRBJ2-7
TGCGCCAGCAGTGACCACGGGACTAGCTACGAGCAGTACTTC,CASSDHGTSYEQYF,NA,TRBV10-1,TRBD2,TRBJ2-7
TGCAGCGCCACGATTAGTAATGATCGACAGGTCCTGAGAGAAGCTTTCTTT,CSATISNDRQVLREAFF,few,TRBV29-1,NA,TRBJ1-1
TGCGCCAACAGCCAAGACCTTCGCGATTGGGGCGCTGAAGCTTTCTTT,CANSQDLRDWGAEAFF,few,TRBV4-3,NA,TRBJ1-1
TGCAGCGTTGGCCCTTATGAGCCGGGACGGGAGGATGAGCAGTTCTTC,CSVGPYEPGREDEQFF,NA,TRBV29-1,TRBD2,TRBJ2-1
TGTGCCAGCAGTTCGACTAGCGGTGACAATGAGCAGTTCTTC,CASSSTSGDNEQFF,few,TRBV6-2/TRBV6-3,TRBD2,TRBJ2-1
TGTGCCAGCAGCTTCGGTAGAACAGGGGGTACCACTGAAGCTTTCTTT,CASSFGRTGGTTEAFF,few,TRBV7-9,TRBD1,TRBJ1-1
TGCAGTGCTAGCCGACAGTTATTGAACACTGAAGCTTTCTTT,CSASRQLLNTEAFF,NA,TRBV20-1,NA,TRBJ1-1
TGTGCCAGCAGTTTCGGGGACAGGAGGAACATTCAGTACTTC,CASSFGDRRNIQYF,NA,TRBV28,TRBD1,TRBJ2-4
TGCAGCGTTCGGGTGGACCAGACCAATGAGCAGTTCTTC,CSVRVDQTNEQFF,few,TRBV29-1,NA,TRBJ2-1
TGTGCCAGCACCAACCGGGAAGAGCAGTTCTTC,CASTNREEQFF,NA,TRBV7-2,NA,TRBJ2-1
TGCGCCAGCAGCCAAGATCGGGGGGCCCCGGGGACCCAGTACTTC,CASSQDRGAPGTQYF,once,TRBV4-3,NA,TRBJ2-5
TGTGCCAGCAGCTCCGAGACCTTTGGTAATGAAAAACTGTTTTTT,CASSSETFGNEKLFF,NA,TRBV7-9,NA,TRBJ1-4
TGTGCCAGCCGGAGGACAGGGGGCACCGGGGAGCTGTTTTTT,CASRRTGGTGELFF,NA,TRBV2,TRBD1,TRBJ2-2
TGTGCCAGCTTCGACGAGGATGAAGCTTTCTTT,CASFDEDEAFF,NA,TRBV18,NA,TRBJ1-1
TGCGCCAGCAGCCCCCAAGCGTCCCACCTGATGTACTTC,CASSPQASHLMYF,NA,TRBV5-1,NA,TRBJ2-5
TGTGCCAGCAGCCAATTGGGAGAAAACATTCAGTACTTC,CASSQLGENIQYF,NA,TRBV14,NA,TRBJ2-4
TGTGCCATCAGTACCGACAGGTCCACAGATACGCAGTATTTT,CAISTDRSTDTQYF,NA,TRBV10-3,NA,TRBJ2-3
TGCAGCGTTGGGTTGGCCGGTTATAATGAAAAACTGTTTTTT,CSVGLAGYNEKLFF,NA,TRBV29-1,NA,TRBJ1-4
TGTGCCAGCAGCCAACTAGCGGGAGTTGATATATACGAGCAGTACTTC,CASSQLAGVDIYEQYF,few,TRBV3-1,TRBD2,TRBJ2-7
TGTGCTAGTGGTTTTCTTAGCGGGAGAAGCTCCTACGAGCAGTACTTC,CASGFLSGRSSYEQYF,NA,TRBV12-5,TRBD2,TRBJ2-7
TGTGCCACCAGCAGAGGTCTAGCGGGGTCGGGGGAGCTGTTTTTT,CATSRGLAGSGELFF,NA,TRBV15,TRBD2,TRBJ2-2
TGCAGCGTTGAAGAGCCCATTTCTAATGAAAAACTGTTTTTT,CSVEEPISNEKLFF,NA,TRBV29-1,NA,TRBJ1-4
TGTGCCAGCAGTATGGGGTTAGGTGGCACTGAAGCTTTCTTT,CASSMGLGGTEAFF,NA,TRBV28,NA,TRBJ1-1
TGCAGTGCACAAGCGCGGGTGCTAGGACTAGCGGTCGGAAGAGAGACCCAGTACTTC,CSAQARVLGLAVGRETQYF,few,TRBV20-1,TRBD2,TRBJ2-5
TGCGCCAGCAGCTGGCATAGCGGGGAGTACAATGAGCAGTTCTTC,CASSWHSGEYNEQFF,NA,TRBV5-1,TRBD2,TRBJ2-1
TGTGCCAGCAGCCCAAGGGAGGGAGGGGGAGATACGCAGTATTTT,CASSPREGGGDTQYF,NA,TRBV3-1,NA,TRBJ2-3
TGCGCCAGCAGCCAAGACCAGGGAGGGAAAAAACTGTTTTTT,CASSQDQGGKKLFF,few,TRBV4-3,NA,TRBJ1-4
TGTGCCAGCAGCCAAGGGCGGTATGCATACAATGAGCAGTTCTTC,CASSQGRYAYNEQFF,NA,TRBV14,NA,TRBJ2-1
TGTGCCAGCAGCGACTCCGAGGACAGCCGTCCGAACTATGGCTACACCTTC,CASSDSEDSRPNYGYTF,NA,TRBV9,NA,TRBJ1-2
TGCGGCGTTGGGCCAACTGATACGCAGTATTTT,CGVGPTDTQYF,NA,TRBV29-1,NA,TRBJ2-3
TGTGCCAGCAGCGTAGACGTAGGCCATGAAGCTTTCTTT,CASSVDVGHEAFF,many,TRBV9,NA,TRBJ1-1
TGTGCCATCAGTGATATGGGGGTCAAAAACATTCAGTACTTC,CAISDMGVKNIQYF,NA,TRBV10-3,NA,TRBJ2-4
TGTGCCAGCAGTTTTGGGGCAGGACCATACGAGCAGTACTTC,CASSFGAGPYEQYF,few,TRBV12-3/TRBV12-4,NA,TRBJ2-7
TGTGCCAGCAGTGAAGGGCCGGGACAGGTCTACGAGCAGTACTTC,CASSEGPGQVYEQYF,NA,TRBV2,TRBD1,TRBJ2-7
TGTGCCAGCAGCCCAGTAGGGGAGGCAGATACGCAGTATTTT,CASSPVGEADTQYF,few,TRBV7-9,NA,TRBJ2-3
TGTGCCAGCAGCGGACAGTCCCAAGAGACCCAGTACTTC,CASSGQSQETQYF,few,TRBV9,NA,TRBJ2-5
TGTGCCAGCAGCCTAAGACTAGCGGGAGGGGGCGAGCAGTTCTTC,CASSLRLAGGGEQFF,few,TRBV12-3/TRBV12-4,TRBD2,TRBJ2-1
TGTGCCAGCTCACCGGCAGATTTCCCGAACACCGGGGAGCTGTTTTTT,CASSPADFPNTGELFF,few,TRBV18,NA,TRBJ2-2
TGCAGCACCGAACAGGGGAACAATGAGCAGTTCTTC,CSTEQGNNEQFF,few,TRBV29-1,TRBD1,TRBJ2-1
TGTGCCAGCAGCACGCTTCGTGGGACCCAGTACTTC,CASSTLRGTQYF,NA,TRBV5-6,NA,TRBJ2-5
TGTGCCAGCAGTTTACGTCGGACGGACCCGAACTATGGCTACACCTTC,CASSLRRTDPNYGYTF,NA,TRBV27,NA,TRBJ1-2
TGTGCCAGCAGCCTGGGACCCGCTCGGGGCACCGGGGAGCTGTTTTTT,CASSLGPARGTGELFF,few,TRBV5-5,NA,TRBJ2-2
TGTGCCAGCCAAGGGAGATCGGGACCGAACACTGAAGCTTTCTTT,CASQGRSGPNTEAFF,NA,TRBV6-2/TRBV6-3,NA,TRBJ1-1
TGTGCTAGCAGCTTGCAGGCCCAAGAGACCCAGTACTTC,CASSLQAQETQYF,once,TRBV7-7,NA,TRBJ2-5
TGTGCCAGCAGCTTAGGACAGGGGGACGGGGAGCTGTTTTTT,CASSLGQGDGELFF,NA,TRBV7-2,TRBD1,TRBJ2-2
TGTGCCAGCAGCCAAGACGTAGACCAGTTCTTC,CASSQDVDQFF,NA,TRBV4-2,NA,TRBJ2-1
TGTGCCTTAGGGGAGACCCAGTACTTC,CALGETQYF,NA,TRBV7-2,NA,TRBJ2-5
TGTGCCATCAGTCCTGGTTGGGAGGATGGCTACACCTTC,CAISPGWEDGYTF,few,TRBV10-3,NA,TRBJ1-2
TGTGCCAGCAGCTTTGACATGGAGAACACTGAAGCTTTCTTT,CASSFDMENTEAFF,NA,TRBV11-2,NA,TRBJ1-1
TGCGCCAGCAGCCAGGGACAGAACTACGAGCAGTACTTC,CASSQGQNYEQYF,few,TRBV4-1,TRBD1,TRBJ2-7
TGTGCCAGCGCCGCCCTAGCGGGGGGGCGGTTCACTATGCAGTATTTT,CASAALAGGRFTMQYF,NA,TRBV7-9,TRBD2,TRBJ2-3
TGCAGCGTGGAACTGGCCTCCTACGAGCAGTACTTC,CSVELASYEQYF,few,TRBV29-1,NA,TRBJ2-7
TGCGCCAGCAGCGGAACTAGCGGATTCTCCTACGAGCAGTACTTC,CASSGTSGFSYEQYF,NA,TRBV5-1,TRBD2,TRBJ2-7
TGCAGTGCCACATACGGGACTAGCGAGTTCTTC,CSATYGTSEFF,few,TRBV20-1,TRBD2,TRBJ2-5